Below, 15 T cell receptor beta chains from the same sample are listed, as sequenced in a study of T cells of healthy individuals. TCRdb re-called the 5' RACE reads with MiXCR, one entry per CDR3 protein. The sample includes 60,000 to 80,000 distinct CDR3 sequences, under 20% seen only once; the top ten take around 5%. The receptor source for this set is a human donor in good health.

This clonotype was seen ten or more times. This chain uses TRBV27 with TRBJ2-2, with 7 bases lining up with TRBD2. The length of the CDR3 is 18 residues. V lost 5 bases, J lost 2 bases, and 14 bases stayed unmatched. Germline V CDR1 and CDR2: MNHEY, SMNVEV (reference sequence). For the CDR3, the DNA is TGTGCCAGCAGTCCCCGCGGGCGGGAGAGAGAAAACACCGGGGAGCTGTTTTTT. It codes for CASSPRGRERENTGELFF.

There are many counts of this clonotype. The V call is TRBV4-1, the J call TRBJ2-1; D gene uncertain. CDR1 and CDR2 from the germline V gene are MGHRA and YSYEKL. The CDR3 runs to 12 residues. Deletions cut 0 bases from V and 9 bases from J, with 6 bases between. CDR3 region: CASSQDRVEQFF. The CDR3 DNA reads TGCGCCAGCAGCCAAGATAGGGTTGAGCAGTTCTTC.

This clonotype was found a few times. This rearrangement joins TRBV4-3 to TRBJ1-5; D perhaps matches TRBD1 (5 bases). This CDR3 is 15 amino acids long. The germline V and J ends were trimmed by 3 bases and 11 bases, with 20 bases remaining between them. Per the germline V gene, CDR1 is LGHNA and CDR2 is YSLEER. CDR3 sequence reads: CASSQYRDGTPAQHF. The CDR3 nucleotides read TGCGCCAGCAGCCAGTACCGGGACGGCACCCCGGCCCAGCATTTT.

The chain recombines TRBV3-1 with TRBJ2-3; D is possibly TRBD2 (5 bases). The V end was cut by 4 bases, the J end by 0 bases, with 8 bases between. This CDR3 is built from 14 residues. Germline values: CDR1 LGHDT, CDR2 YNNKEL (reference sequence). The CDR3 sequence: CASSLSGSTDTQYF. The CDR3, as DNA: TGTGCCAGCAGCCTGAGCGGTAGCACAGATACGCAGTATTTT.

This clonotype was observed many times. The CDR3 here is CASSERIAGSGEQYF. Here the CDR3 DNA reads TGTGCCAGCAGTGAACGAATAGCGGGGTCTGGCGAGCAGTACTTC. The chain uses TRBV6-1 and TRBJ2-7; 8 bases are a match to TRBD2. Germline trimming cut 2 bases from V and 6 bases from J; bases unmatched to any gene: 9. The length of the CDR3 is 15 residues. In germline, CDR1 is MNHNS, CDR2 SASEGT.

This clonotype was seen ten or more times. The rearrangement uses TRBV9 and TRBJ1-3, with D possibly TRBD1 on 5 matching bases. The germline gives CDR1 SGDLS, CDR2 YYNGEE. The V end was cut by 3 bases, the J end by 8 bases, with 18 bases between. The length of the CDR3 is 15 residues. CDR3 sequence: CASSGAGTLRHTIYF. In DNA form, the CDR3 reads TGTGCCAGCAGCGGGGCCGGGACCCTCAGACACACCATATATTTT.

The genes are TRBV30 and TRBJ2-6; D ambiguous. Trimming pared 4 bases from V and 5 bases from J, leaving 3 bases between. CDR1 GTSNPN and CDR2 SVGIG come from the germline V gene (reference sequence). The CDR3 is 11 amino acids. In DNA form, the CDR3 reads TGTGCCTGGAACAGGGCCAACGTCCTGACTTTC. It yields the protein CAWNRANVLTF.

This clonotype was counted at least ten times. The chain joins TRBV9 to TRBJ2-2, with D unresolved. Deletions cut 4 bases from V and 3 bases from J, with 10 bases between. CDR3 length: 14 amino acids. Germline V gene lookup returns CDR1 SGDLS and CDR2 YYNGEE. The CDR3 reads CASSPLEYTGELFF. CDR3 in DNA: TGTGCCAGCAGCCCCCTTGAATACACCGGGGAGCTGTTTTTT.

This clonotype was counted between two and nine times. The chain employs TRBV11-3 and TRBJ2-1; D not certain. Germline CDR1 reads SGHNT; CDR2 reads YENEEA. CDR3 length: 15 amino acids. The V end lost 5 bases, the J end lost 0 bases, and 11 bases lay between the germline ends. The chain's CDR3 is CASSHDRSSYNEQFF. The CDR3 region has the DNA TGTGCCAGCAGCCACGACCGAAGCTCCTACAATGAGCAGTTCTTC.

This clonotype was recorded a few times. The chain employs TRBV9 and TRBJ1-5, with D possibly being TRBD1 (6 bases). The CDR3 loop spans 16 amino acids. The V end was cut by 4 bases, the J end by 1 base, with 15 bases between. CDR1 and CDR2 (germline): SGDLS, YYNGEE. CDR3 in DNA: TGTGCCAGCAGCCGGGGGGGGCAGACGAGCAATCAGCCCCAGCATTTT. Translating it yields CASSRGGQTSNQPQHF.

This clonotype came up many times. The rearrangement joins TRBV10-3 to TRBJ2-1, with D hard to call. V dropped 5 bases and J dropped 5 bases, with 10 bases sitting between them. The CDR3 covers 13 residues. In germline, CDR1 is ENHRY, CDR2 SYGVKD. The CDR3 loop is CAISRVRDNEQFF. In nucleotides, the CDR3 is TGTGCCATCAGTAGGGTCAGAGACAATGAGCAGTTCTTC.

This clonotype showed up many times. This chain uses TRBV19 with TRBJ2-1, with no clear D. V gave up 6 bases and J gave up 0 bases, with 9 bases separating them. Germline values: CDR1 LNHDA, CDR2 SQIVND (reference sequence). CDR3 size: 14 residues. The CDR3 reads CASRDGRSYNEQFF. CDR3 nucleotide sequence: TGTGCCAGTAGGGACGGACGCTCCTACAATGAGCAGTTCTTC.

This rearrangement joins TRBV4-2 to TRBJ2-1; the D call may be TRBD1 or TRBD2 (5 bases each). Looked up from germline, CDR1 is LGHNA and CDR2 is YNFKEQ. The CDR3 totals 16 residues. The V end was cut by 0 bases, the J end by 4 bases, with 13 bases between. Here the CDR3 reads CASSQEGSGGYNEQFF. Here the CDR3 DNA reads TGTGCCAGCAGCCAAGAAGGGTCTGGGGGATACAATGAGCAGTTCTTC.

The V and J genes are TRBV7-9 and TRBJ2-2; no definite D call. The germline gives CDR1 SEHNR, CDR2 FQNEAQ (reference sequence). The CDR3 consists of 18 residues. Trimming took off 0 bases at V and 0 bases at J, with 14 bases between the two ends. The CDR3 region has the DNA TGTGCCAGCAGCTTAGCGTGGAGACTTTCGACGAACACCGGGGAGCTGTTTTTT. It yields the protein CASSLAWRLSTNTGELFF.

This clonotype was observed a handful of times. The CDR3 nucleotides read TGTGCCAGCAGTTACCCGGGGCTGATTGAGCAGTTCTTC. Its protein is CASSYPGLIEQFF. This chain connects TRBV7-9 to TRBJ2-1; D assignment may be TRBD1 or TRBD2 (5 bases each). Trimming removed 6 bases at V and 9 bases at J, with 15 bases between. The CDR3 loop spans 13 amino acids. Germline V gives CDR1 SEHNR, CDR2 FQNEAQ (reference sequence).